These 30 T cell receptor beta chains share one sample of origin, sequenced in a study of cytomegalovirus exposure and HLA in healthy donors. The study ran its PCR with 60 Vbeta and 13 Jbeta primers. Clones were read by immunoSEQ multiplex PCR, and TCRdb kept only the in-frame ones, dropping some. The sample yields 110,000 or so clones, roughly 70% seen once. Material for sequencing was PBMCs. The receptors were gathered from a man between 18 and 35 years old in good health and CMV-seropositive.

This clone was detected only a few times. V and J are TRBV5-5 and TRBJ2-7, with D perhaps matching TRBD2 (5 bases). Germline V gene data show CDR1 as SGHKS and CDR2 as YYEKEE (reference sequence). Trimming removed 1 base at V and 6 bases at J, with 8 bases between. The CDR3 length is 12 residues. The CDR3: CASSLLGSEQYV. CDR3 in DNA: TGTGCCAGCAGCTTGCTGGGGAGCGAGCAGTACGTC.

The chain combines TRBV30 with TRBJ2-1; the D gene is possibly TRBD2 (6 bases). The CDR3 length is 13 residues. The germline gives CDR1 GTSNPN, CDR2 SVGIG (reference sequence). The DNA of the CDR3 is TGTGCTCTTATGGCGGGGAATTACAATGAGCAGTTCTTC. Encoded protein: CALMAGNYNEQFF.

V usage is TRBV20-1 and J usage is TRBJ1-2, with D hard to call. Looked up from germline, CDR1 is DFQATT and CDR2 is SNEGSKA (reference sequence). The CDR3 spans 11 residues. The germline V and J ends were trimmed by 6 bases and 8 bases, with 13 bases remaining between them. CDR3 amino acids: CSAMELAGYTF. DNA of the CDR3: TGCAGTGCCATGGAGCTGGCAGGCTACACCTTC.

The chain uses TRBV6-5 and TRBJ1-2; 9 bases fit TRBD1. The CDR3 is made up of 15 amino acids. V was pared by 4 bases and J by 8 bases, with 11 bases of the junction left unmatched. The germline CDR1 and CDR2 sequences are MNHEY and SVGAGI. CDR3: CASSSYGTGLRGYTF. The DNA for the CDR3 is TGTGCCAGCAGTTCCTACGGGACAGGGTTGCGGGGCTACACCTTC.

V and J are TRBV27 and TRBJ2-7; a weak D match, TRBD2 (6 bases). CDR1 is MNHEY and CDR2 is SMNVEV in the germline V gene (reference sequence). The V end lost 5 bases, the J end lost 0 bases, and 14 bases lay between the germline ends. The CDR3 extends over 15 amino acids. CDR3 nucleotide sequence: TGTGCCAGCAGTCCGGGACTGCCGAGCTCCTACGAGCAGTACTTC. Amino acids: CASSPGLPSSYEQYF.

This clone was counted a single time. The gene calls are TRBV5-1 and TRBJ1-1; D perhaps matches TRBD1 (5 bases). Trimming cost V 7 bases and J 4 bases, with 17 bases left between them. The length of the CDR3 is 14 residues. Germline V CDR1 and CDR2: SGHRS, YFSETQ. The CDR3 sequence: CASFAGGGSTEAFF. The CDR3 bases are TGCGCCAGCTTCGCCGGGGGAGGGAGCACTGAAGCTTTCTTT.

The rearrangement uses TRBV11-2 and TRBJ2-7, with 8 bases identical to TRBD1. The J segment lost 4 bases and the V segment lost 5 bases, leaving 13 bases of the junction unmatched. The CDR3 sequence is 16 residues long. The V gene's germline CDR1 is SGHAT and CDR2 FQNNGV. The CDR3 reads CASSPRRRGRLYEQYF. CDR3 bases: TGTGCCAGCAGCCCTCGACGCAGGGGGCGCCTATACGAGCAGTACTTC.

The chain joins TRBV30 to TRBJ2-7; tentative D call: TRBD1 (6 bases). From germline, CDR1 is GTSNPN and CDR2 SVGIG (reference sequence). This CDR3 spans 15 amino acids. V gave up 4 bases and J gave up 7 bases, with 23 bases separating them. The DNA for the CDR3 is TGTGCCTGGACCCCCTGGGGGCAGGGTTCTTGGGAGCAGTACTTC. It translates to CAWTPWGQGSWEQYF.

About this clone: Other DNA sequences in this specimen translate into the identical CDR3. The chain has TRBV7-9 and TRBJ2-5, with TRBD2 as a possible D gene (5 bases). The CDR3 is made up of 16 amino acids. Trimming pared 1 base from V and 5 bases from J, leaving 17 bases between. CDR1 and CDR2 (germline): SEHNR, FQNEAQ (reference sequence). The chain's CDR3 is CASSLGTVPGVETQYF. The CDR3 DNA sequence: TGTGCCAGCAGCTTAGGGACTGTACCCGGTGTGGAGACCCAGTACTTC. Variable domain in full (rest from reference TRBV7-9 and TRBJ2-5): DTGVSQNPRHKITKRGQNVTFRCDPISEHNRLYWYRQTLGQGPEFLTYFQNEAQLEKSRLLSDRFSAERPKGSFSTLEIQRTEQGDSAMYLCASSLGTVPGVETQYFGPGTRLLVL.

This clone was recorded a few times. The J gene is TRBJ2-1, the V gene TRBV2; 10 bases line up with TRBD1. The junction had 10 bases not matched to a gene; V was cut back by 8 bases and J by 6 bases. The CDR3 has 15 residues. Germline CDR1 reads SNHLY; CDR2 reads FYNNEI. The CDR3 nucleotides are TGTGCCAGCGGGGGGGACAGGGGTTTTGGCAATGAGCAGTTCTTC. As protein: CASGGDRGFGNEQFF. Full variable domain (outside the CDR3, taken from reference TRBV2 and TRBJ2-1): EPEVTQTPSHQVTQMGQEVILRCVPISNHLYFYWYRQILGQKVEFLVSFYNNEISEKSEIFDDQFSVERPDGSNFTLKIRSTKLEDSAMYFCASGGDRGFGNEQFFGPGTRLTVL.

The count of this clone is one. The chain employs TRBV27 and TRBJ2-1, with a possible D match to TRBD1 (5 bases). The germline gives CDR1 MNHEY, CDR2 SMNVEV (reference sequence). This CDR3 contains 18 residues. Trimming shortened V by 5 bases and J by 3 bases, and 23 bases separated the two germline ends. The CDR3 sequence: CASSPRATHRSNYNEQFF. The CDR3 nucleotides are TGTGCCAGCAGTCCCAGGGCCACCCATCGGTCAAACTACAATGAGCAGTTCTTC.

The J gene is TRBJ1-4, the V gene TRBV7-2; D is perhaps TRBD1 (5 bases). CDR1 is SGHTA, CDR2 FQGNSA, per germline. Trimming left V 5 bases short and J 4 bases short, with 14 bases between. This CDR3 spans 15 amino acids. The CDR3 here is CASSRRPGGNEKLFF. Written as DNA, the CDR3 is TGTGCCAGCAGCCGAAGACCGGGGGGTAATGAAAAACTGTTTTTT.

This chain connects TRBV7-9 to TRBJ2-7; 11 nucleotides agree with TRBD1. Germline V gives CDR1 SEHNR, CDR2 FQNEAQ (reference sequence). The CDR3 contains 15 residues. V was clipped by 5 bases and J by 1 base; unmatched bases: 4. The CDR3: CASSGTGGKSYEQYF. In DNA form, the CDR3 reads TGTGCCAGCAGCGGGACAGGGGGAAAGTCCTACGAGCAGTACTTC.

The chain uses TRBV6-6 and TRBJ2-3; a possible D gene is TRBD1 (6 bases). The CDR3 contains 14 residues. Germline CDR1 and CDR2: MNHNY and SVGAGI (reference sequence). Trimming stripped 2 bases from V and 4 bases from J, with 10 bases between. CDR3 nucleotide sequence: TGTGCCAGCAGTTACGGGCAGGGGCCAGATACGCAGTATTTT. This codes for CASSYGQGPDTQYF.

The chain employs TRBV4-1 and TRBJ1-1; weak D call: TRBD1 (6 bases). CDR1 and CDR2 (germline): MGHRA, YSYEKL. The CDR3 extends over 14 amino acids. V lost 5 bases to trimming and J lost 7 bases, with 17 bases between them. CDR3 DNA sequence: TGCGCCAGCAGCTTGACAGGAGTCGACCATGAAGCTTTCTTT. Translating it yields CASSLTGVDHEAFF.

About this clone: The conserved closing phenylalanine or tryptophan is absent in this CDR3, likely reflecting a read error. The chain recombines TRBV5-1 with TRBJ1-6; 8 nucleotides line up with TRBD1. V shed 5 bases, J shed 6 bases, and the junction held 4 bases outside the gene matches. This CDR3 is 14 amino acids long. Germline CDR1 reads SGHRS; CDR2 reads YFSETQ. In nucleotides, the CDR3 is TGCGCCAGCAGTGCGGGACAGGTTAATTCACCCCTCCACCTT. It codes for CASSAGQVNSPLHL.

Only a few counts were recorded for this clone. This chain uses TRBV2 with TRBJ2-5, with 9 bases that match TRBD1. Germline-derived CDR1 and CDR2 are SNHLY and FYNNEI. The CDR3 runs to 16 residues. The J segment lost 1 base and the V segment lost 3 bases, leaving 6 bases of the junction unmatched. CDR3 loop: CASSESLTGGQETQYF. The CDR3 region has the DNA TGTGCCAGCAGTGAGTCTCTGACAGGGGGCCAAGAGACCCAGTACTTC.

The genes are TRBV5-1 and TRBJ1-1; the match to TRBD1 covers 10 bases. Germline trimming cut 4 bases from V and 4 bases from J; bases unmatched to any gene: 7. The CDR3 sequence is 15 residues long. Looked up from germline, CDR1 is SGHRS and CDR2 is YFSETQ. The CDR3 reads CASSRDRGPLTEAFF. In nucleotides, the CDR3 is TGCGCCAGCAGCAGGGACAGGGGTCCCCTCACTGAAGCTTTCTTT.

The rearrangement uses TRBV7-6 and TRBJ2-3; maybe TRBD2 (6 bases). The CDR3 spans 14 residues. Germline-derived CDR1 and CDR2 are SGHVS and FNYEAQ. The V end was cut by 5 bases, the J end by 8 bases, with 17 bases between. CDR3 region: CASSGSGARGTQYF. The DNA of the CDR3 is TGTGCCAGCAGCGGTTCCGGGGCGCGGGGTACGCAGTATTTT.

The chain carries TRBV11-2 and TRBJ1-2; D gene unclear. Germline-derived CDR1 and CDR2 are SGHAT and FQNNGV. The V end lost 1 base, the J end lost 6 bases, and 15 bases lay between the germline ends. The CDR3 loop spans 15 amino acids. This CDR3 reads CASSLGGSRIDGYTF. CDR3 DNA: TGTGCCAGCAGCTTAGGAGGGAGCAGGATAGATGGCTACACCTTC.

The rearrangement links TRBV29-1 to TRBJ2-7; TRBD1 matches at 10 bases. CDR1 and CDR2 from the germline V gene are SQVTM and ANQGSEA. Losses at the gene ends were 4 bases for V and 3 bases for J; bases not matched to a gene: 21. The CDR3 covers 19 residues. DNA of the CDR3: TGCAGCGTTGCTAGATCGGACAATTCCGGGACAGGGGTTCTCTACGAGCAGTACGTC. Its translation: CSVARSDNSGTGVLYEQYV.

The chain carries TRBV28 and TRBJ2-7, with 8 bases identical to TRBD1. V was pared by 4 bases and J by 4 bases, with 9 bases of the junction left unmatched. There are 15 residues in the CDR3. CDR1 and CDR2 from the germline V gene are MDHEN and SYDVKM. The DNA for the CDR3 is TGTGCCAGCAGTTCCAGGGGGCCAGGTGGTTACGAGCAGTACTTC. It yields the protein CASSSRGPGGYEQYF. Using reference TRBV28 and TRBJ2-7 for the parts outside the CDR3, the full variable domain is DVKVTQSSRYLVKRTGEKVFLECVQDMDHENMFWYRQDPGLGLRLIYFSYDVKMKEKGDIPEGYSVSREKKERFSLILESASTNQTSMYLCASSSRGPGGYEQYFGPGTRLTVT.

V gene TRBV7-9 combines with J gene TRBJ2-7; TRBD2 matches at 8 bases. The CDR3 length is 16 residues. The germline gives CDR1 SEHNR, CDR2 FQNEAQ (reference sequence). The junction had 10 bases not matched to a gene; V was cut back by 0 bases and J by 6 bases. The CDR3 sequence is CASSLAMGLVGSEQYF. The CDR3 nucleotides read TGTGCCAGCAGCTTAGCGATGGGACTAGTAGGCTCCGAGCAGTACTTC.

This rearrangement joins TRBV2 to TRBJ2-5, with TRBD1 matching 9 bases. Unmatched junction bases numbered 10, after V lost 6 bases and J lost 5 bases. The germline CDR1 and CDR2 sequences are SNHLY and FYNNEI. The length of the CDR3 is 15 residues. The chain's CDR3 is CASSGDRVEWETQYF. CDR3 coding DNA: TGTGCCAGCAGCGGGGACAGGGTGGAATGGGAGACCCAGTACTTC.

V usage is TRBV6-6 and J usage is TRBJ2-2; 11 nucleotides match TRBD2. The CDR3 has 16 residues. The germline V gene encodes CDR1 MNHNY and CDR2 SVGAGI (reference sequence). V shed 7 bases, J shed 7 bases, and the junction held 11 bases outside the gene matches. The CDR3 is CASTSRGTSGIGELFF. CDR3 sequence (DNA): TGTGCCAGCACTTCCCGAGGGACTAGCGGAATCGGGGAGCTGTTTTTT.

The chain uses TRBV6-5 and TRBJ1-2; D is ambiguous. Germline CDR1 reads MNHEY; CDR2 reads SVGAGI. V lost 5 bases to trimming and J lost 0 bases, with 13 bases between them. The CDR3 sequence is 15 residues long. In DNA form, the CDR3 reads TGTGCCAGCAGTGCCTATTACGGAGCTAACTATGGCTACACCTTC. Encoded protein: CASSAYYGANYGYTF.

The chain links TRBV21-1 to TRBJ2-4; the table assigns TRBD1, which was not confirmed against the DNA. TRBV21-1 is recorded as a pseudogene. This CDR3 is built from 19 residues. Written as DNA, the CDR3 is TGTGCCAGCAGCAAAATGGCAGGGGGTGGAAACGATACCAAAAACATTCAGTACTTC. Its protein product is CASSKMAGGGNDTKNIQYF.

This sequence joins TRBV30 and TRBJ2-7; no definite D call. The CDR3 contains 14 residues. Trimming pared 1 base from V and 3 bases from J, leaving 13 bases between. The germline gives CDR1 GTSNPN, CDR2 SVGIG (reference sequence). Here the CDR3 DNA reads TGTGCCTGGAGTGCCCTAGTGGGTAACTACGAGCAGTACGTC. Translated: CAWSALVGNYEQYV.

The rearrangement joins TRBV19 to TRBJ2-7, with TRBD1 matching over 9 bases. The CDR3 contains 15 residues. The germline V gene has CDR1 LNHDA and CDR2 SQIVND (reference sequence). V dropped 6 bases and J dropped 2; count of bases not matched to a gene: 8. CDR3 DNA: TGTGCCAGTAGCACCGGACAGGGGCTCGCCTACGAGCAGTACTTC. Translation: CASSTGQGLAYEQYF.

V usage is TRBV7-2 and J usage is TRBJ1-2, with 7 positions matching TRBD1. CDR1 and CDR2 (germline): SGHTA, FQGNSA. V lost 1 base and J lost 2; bases outside the gene matches: 10. This CDR3 spans 17 amino acids. DNA of the CDR3: TGTGCCAGCAGCTTAGTGACAGGGTCTGCCCTCAACTATGGCTACACCTTC. It codes for CASSLVTGSALNYGYTF. Full variable domain (missing parts from reference TRBV7-2 and TRBJ1-2): GAGVSQSPSNKVTEKGKDVELRCDPISGHTALYWYRQSLGQGLEFLIYFQGNSAPDKSGLPSDRFSAERTGGSVSTLTIQRTQQEDSAVYLCASSLVTGSALNYGYTFGSGTRLTVV.